This T cell receptor beta chain was sequenced during a study of control samples from healthy donors and cancer patients. Trimming shortened V by 1 base and J by 13 bases, and 11 bases separated the two germline ends. There are 12 residues in the CDR3. Germline-derived CDR1 and CDR2 are MNHNS and SASEGT. Assay used: immunoSEQ multiplex PCR; TCRdb lists only in-frame clones, some missing. The sample lists about 98,000 clones, 82% occurring once. The TCR was taken from a man in his 60s in good health. Input material: blood. The chain has TRBV6-1 and TRBJ2-1, with D perhaps TRBD2 (6 bases). CDR3 sequence reads: CASSEDRGRQFF. The CDR3 DNA sequence: TGTGCCAGCAGTGAAGACCGGGGGAGACAGTTCTTC.